Listed here is a single T cell receptor beta chain. Its antigen specificity is not known. No quality values exist for individual bases; no much larger clone is one base distant. The entry originates in a study of T cell changes during pregnancy in multiple sclerosis (dated by TCRdb to between 2017 and 2020). Some background on the complete study: The study examined how the T cell repertoire changed over the course of pregnancy in women with multiple sclerosis.

Receptors were amplified or captured by the immunoSEQ multiplex PCR assay. TCRdb stores this immuneACCESS table with in-frame sequences only. Part of the clones is absent; in the studies checked, under half of the shortfall reflects unresolved V genes, and no reason is known for the rest. Here the sample has about 75,000 clones; roughly 90% occur a single time. The biggest ten clones account for about 0.9% of the sample. The germline V gene encodes CDR1 SGHAT and CDR2 FQNNGV. Taken from cysteine to phenylalanine, the CDR3 has 14 residues. Of the read, only the CDR3 DNA is kept; its 42 bases are in frame from base 1. The germline V and J ends show losses of 5 bases and 4 bases respectively, and no gene match explains 4 bases of the junction.

Sequenced here: peripheral blood, sampled in the first trimester of pregnancy. This receptor chain uses TRBV11-2 and TRBJ1-3; TRBD1 matches 8 bases in the middle. This TCR was sampled from a female donor in good health, enrolled as a control in a pregnancy study. The CDR3 region: CASSQDRVGNTIYF. The nucleotide sequence is TGTGCCAGCAGCCAGGACAGGGTCGGAAACACCATATATTTT. Where the CDR3 stops, the reference TRBV11-2 and TRBJ1-3 genes take over; the full variable domain is EAGVAQSPRYKIIEKRQSVAFWCNPISGHATLYWYQQILGQGPKLLIQFQNNGVVDDSQLPKDRFSAERLKGVDSTLKIQPAKLEDSAVYLCASSQDRVGNTIYFGEGSWLTVV.